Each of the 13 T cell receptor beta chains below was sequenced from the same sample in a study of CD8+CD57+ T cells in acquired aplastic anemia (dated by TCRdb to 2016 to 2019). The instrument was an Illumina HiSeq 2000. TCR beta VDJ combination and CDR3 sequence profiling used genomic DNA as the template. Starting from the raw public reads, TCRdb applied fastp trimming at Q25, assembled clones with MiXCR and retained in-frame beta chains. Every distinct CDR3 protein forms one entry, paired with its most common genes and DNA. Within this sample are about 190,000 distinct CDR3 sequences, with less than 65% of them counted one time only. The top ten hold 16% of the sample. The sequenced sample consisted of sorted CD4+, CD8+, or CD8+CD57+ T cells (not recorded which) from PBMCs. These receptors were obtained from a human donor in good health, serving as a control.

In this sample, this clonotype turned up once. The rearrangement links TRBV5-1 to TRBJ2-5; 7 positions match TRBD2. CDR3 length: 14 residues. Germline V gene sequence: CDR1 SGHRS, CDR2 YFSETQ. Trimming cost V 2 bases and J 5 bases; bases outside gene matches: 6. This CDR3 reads CASSFGLGGETQYF. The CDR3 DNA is TGCGCCAGCAGCTTCGGGCTGGGGGGGGAGACCCAGTACTTC.

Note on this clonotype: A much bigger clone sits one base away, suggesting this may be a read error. The CDR3 bases are TGTACCAGCTCACCACAGGGCCACGAGCAGTACTTC. It codes for CTSSPQGHEQYF. The rearrangement joins TRBV18 to TRBJ2-7, with D possibly being TRBD1 (6 bases). The CDR3 length is 12 residues. Germline V gene data show CDR1 as KGHSH and CDR2 as LQKENI.

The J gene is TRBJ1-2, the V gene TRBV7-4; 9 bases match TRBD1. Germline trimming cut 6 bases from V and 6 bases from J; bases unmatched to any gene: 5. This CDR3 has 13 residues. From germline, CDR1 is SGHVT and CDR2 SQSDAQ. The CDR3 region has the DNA TGTGCCAGCAGGATACAGGGGGCCGATGGCTACACCTTC. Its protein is CASRIQGADGYTF.

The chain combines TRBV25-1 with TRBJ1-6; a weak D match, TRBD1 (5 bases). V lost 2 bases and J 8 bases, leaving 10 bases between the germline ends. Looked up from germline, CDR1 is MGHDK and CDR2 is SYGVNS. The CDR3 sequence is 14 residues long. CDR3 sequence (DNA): TGTGCCAGCAGTGAAGGTCTAGGGGATTCACCCCTCCACTTT. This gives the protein CASSEGLGDSPLHF.

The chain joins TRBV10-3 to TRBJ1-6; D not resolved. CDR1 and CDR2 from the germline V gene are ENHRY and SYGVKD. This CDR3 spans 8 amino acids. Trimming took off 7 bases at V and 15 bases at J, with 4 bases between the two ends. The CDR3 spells CAIKLLHF. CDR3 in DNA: TGTGCCATCAAACTCCTCCACTTT.

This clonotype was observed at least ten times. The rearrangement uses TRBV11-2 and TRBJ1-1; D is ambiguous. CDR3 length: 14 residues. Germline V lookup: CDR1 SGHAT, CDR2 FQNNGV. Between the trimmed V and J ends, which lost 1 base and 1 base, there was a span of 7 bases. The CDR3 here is CASSLANRNTEAFF. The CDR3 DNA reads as TGTGCCAGCAGCTTAGCAAACAGGAACACTGAAGCTTTCTTT.

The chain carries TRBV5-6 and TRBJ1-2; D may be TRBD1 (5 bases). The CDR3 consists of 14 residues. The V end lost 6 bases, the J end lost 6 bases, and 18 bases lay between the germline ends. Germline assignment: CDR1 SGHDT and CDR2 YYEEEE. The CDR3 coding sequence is TGTGCCAGCACCTTCGGGGGGAGAGGGGATGGCTACACCTTC. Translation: CASTFGGRGDGYTF.

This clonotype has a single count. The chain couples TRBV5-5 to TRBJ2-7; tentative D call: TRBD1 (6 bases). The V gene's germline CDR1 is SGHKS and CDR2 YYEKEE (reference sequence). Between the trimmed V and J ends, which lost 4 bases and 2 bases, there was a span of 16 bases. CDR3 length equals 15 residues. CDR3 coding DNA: TGTGCCAGCAGCCAAGCTTGGGACACCACCTACGAGCAGTACTTC. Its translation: CASSQAWDTTYEQYF. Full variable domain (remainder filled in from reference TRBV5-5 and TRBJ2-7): DAGVTQSPTHLIKTRGQQVTLRCSPISGHKSVSWYQQVLGQGPQFIFQYYEKEERGRGNFPDRFSARQFPNYSSELNVNALLLGDSALYLCASSQAWDTTYEQYFGPGTRLTVT.

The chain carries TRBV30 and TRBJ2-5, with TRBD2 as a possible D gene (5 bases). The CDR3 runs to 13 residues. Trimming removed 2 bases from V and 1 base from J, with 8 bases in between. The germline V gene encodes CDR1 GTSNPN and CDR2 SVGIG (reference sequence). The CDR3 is CAWSRGFQETQYF. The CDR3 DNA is TGTGCCTGGAGTCGGGGATTCCAAGAGACCCAGTACTTC.

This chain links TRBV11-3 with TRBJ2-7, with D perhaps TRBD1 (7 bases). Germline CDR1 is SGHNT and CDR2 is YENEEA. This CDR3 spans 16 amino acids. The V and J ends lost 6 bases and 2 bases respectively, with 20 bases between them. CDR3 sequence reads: CASREMAGGKAYEQYF. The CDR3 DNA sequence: TGTGCCAGCAGAGAAATGGCAGGGGGGAAGGCCTACGAGCAGTACTTC. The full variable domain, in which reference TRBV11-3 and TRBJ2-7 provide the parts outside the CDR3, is EAGVVQSPRYKIIEKKQPVAFWCNPISGHNTLYWYLQNLGQGPELLIRYENEEAVDDSQLPKDRFSAERLKGVDSTLKIQPAELGDSAVYLCASREMAGGKAYEQYFGPGTRLTVT.

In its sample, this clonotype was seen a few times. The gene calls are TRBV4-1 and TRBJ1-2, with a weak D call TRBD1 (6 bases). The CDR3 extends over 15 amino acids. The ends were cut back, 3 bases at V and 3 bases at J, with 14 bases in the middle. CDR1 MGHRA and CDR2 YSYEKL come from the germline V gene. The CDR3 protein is CASSQDQGLDYGYTF. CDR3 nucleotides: TGCGCCAGCAGCCAGGATCAGGGGCTTGACTATGGCTACACCTTC.

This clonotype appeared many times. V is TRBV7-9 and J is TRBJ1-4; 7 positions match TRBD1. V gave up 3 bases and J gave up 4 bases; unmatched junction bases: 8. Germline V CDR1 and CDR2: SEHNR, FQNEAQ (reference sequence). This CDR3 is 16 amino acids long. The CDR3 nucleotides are TGTGCCAGCAGCTTTAATCTGGGACAGAGTAATGAAAAACTGTTTTTT. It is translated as CASSFNLGQSNEKLFF.

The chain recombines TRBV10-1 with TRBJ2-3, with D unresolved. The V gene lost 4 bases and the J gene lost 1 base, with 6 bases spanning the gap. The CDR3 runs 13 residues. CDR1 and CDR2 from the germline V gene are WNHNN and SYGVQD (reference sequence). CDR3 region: CASSVLGTDTQYF. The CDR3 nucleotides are TGCGCCAGCAGTGTGCTGGGCACAGATACGCAGTATTTT.